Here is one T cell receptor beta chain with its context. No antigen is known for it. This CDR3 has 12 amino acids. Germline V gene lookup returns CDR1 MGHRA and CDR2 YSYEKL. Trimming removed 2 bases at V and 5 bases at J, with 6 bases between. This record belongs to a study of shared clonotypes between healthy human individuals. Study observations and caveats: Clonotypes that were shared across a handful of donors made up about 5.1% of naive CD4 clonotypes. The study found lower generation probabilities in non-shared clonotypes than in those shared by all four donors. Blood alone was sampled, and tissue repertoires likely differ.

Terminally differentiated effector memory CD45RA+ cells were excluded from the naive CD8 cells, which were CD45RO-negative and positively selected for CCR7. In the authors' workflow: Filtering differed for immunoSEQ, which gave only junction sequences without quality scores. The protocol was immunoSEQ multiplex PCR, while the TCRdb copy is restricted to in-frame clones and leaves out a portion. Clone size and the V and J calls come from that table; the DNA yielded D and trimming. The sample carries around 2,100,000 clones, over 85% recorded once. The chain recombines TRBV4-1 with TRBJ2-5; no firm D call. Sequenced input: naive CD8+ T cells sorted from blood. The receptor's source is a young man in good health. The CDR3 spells CASSQSRETQYF. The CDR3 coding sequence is TGCGCCAGCAGCCAAAGTCGCGAGACCCAGTACTTC.